The clone carrying this T cell receptor beta chain was observed a handful of times. Its antigen remains unknown. The sample belongs to a study of T cell repertoires in cytomegalovirus infection. Study context: Indicated by public TCR beta signatures were CMV infection and matching HLA type.

Via MiXCR, TCRdb re-called the reads, giving one row per CDR3 protein. The sample yields 300,000 to 400,000 distinct CDR3 sequences, 15% to 20% seen once. CDR1 and CDR2 from the germline V gene are SNHLY and FYNNEI. CDR3 size: 13 residues. V was shortened by 8 bases and J by 1 base, with 9 bases between the two germline ends. Whole-study results and caveats: HLA-C-restricted CMV clonotypes gave the most frequent clonotype in two of eight donors. Cumulative frequency (of public TCR beta family members) identified carriers of CMV plus the relevant HLA.

Sequenced input: PBMCs. The TCR sequence derives from a human donor in good health (CMV status not recorded). Some clones in this sample may be carry-over from other donors' samples. The chain employs TRBV2 and TRBJ1-5; D not certain. The CDR3 sequence: CASAPESNQPQHF. CDR3 sequence (DNA): TGTGCCAGCGCACCTGAGAGCAATCAGCCCCAGCATTTT.